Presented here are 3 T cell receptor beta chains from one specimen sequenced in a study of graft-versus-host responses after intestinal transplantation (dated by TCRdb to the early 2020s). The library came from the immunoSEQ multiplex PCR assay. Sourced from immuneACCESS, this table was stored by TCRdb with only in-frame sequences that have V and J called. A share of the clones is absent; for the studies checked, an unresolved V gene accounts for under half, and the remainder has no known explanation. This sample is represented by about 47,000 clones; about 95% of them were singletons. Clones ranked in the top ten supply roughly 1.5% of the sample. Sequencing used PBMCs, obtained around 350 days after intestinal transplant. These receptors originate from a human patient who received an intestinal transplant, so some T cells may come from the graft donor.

CDR3 in amino acids: CASSVTNEQFF. The CDR3 nucleotides are TGTGCCAGCAGCGTGACGAATGAGCAGTTCTTC. J is TRBJ2-1 and V is TRBV9; D not certain. The CDR3 runs to 11 residues. Germline V lookup: CDR1 SGDLS, CDR2 YYNGEE. V lost 2 bases and J lost 7, with 4 bases in between.

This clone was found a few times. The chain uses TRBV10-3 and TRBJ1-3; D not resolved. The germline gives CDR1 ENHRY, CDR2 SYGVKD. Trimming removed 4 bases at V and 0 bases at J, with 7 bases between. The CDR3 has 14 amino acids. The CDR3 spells CAISAESSGNTIYF. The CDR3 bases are TGTGCCATCAGTGCGGAGAGCTCTGGAAACACCATATATTTT.

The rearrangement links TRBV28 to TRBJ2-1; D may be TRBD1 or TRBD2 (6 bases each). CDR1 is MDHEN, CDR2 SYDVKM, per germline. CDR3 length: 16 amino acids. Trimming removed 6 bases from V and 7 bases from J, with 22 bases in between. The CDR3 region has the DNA TGTGCCAGCAGCCTAACGGGGGCCAGGGTGGGGAATGAGCAGTTCTTC. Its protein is CASSLTGARVGNEQFF.